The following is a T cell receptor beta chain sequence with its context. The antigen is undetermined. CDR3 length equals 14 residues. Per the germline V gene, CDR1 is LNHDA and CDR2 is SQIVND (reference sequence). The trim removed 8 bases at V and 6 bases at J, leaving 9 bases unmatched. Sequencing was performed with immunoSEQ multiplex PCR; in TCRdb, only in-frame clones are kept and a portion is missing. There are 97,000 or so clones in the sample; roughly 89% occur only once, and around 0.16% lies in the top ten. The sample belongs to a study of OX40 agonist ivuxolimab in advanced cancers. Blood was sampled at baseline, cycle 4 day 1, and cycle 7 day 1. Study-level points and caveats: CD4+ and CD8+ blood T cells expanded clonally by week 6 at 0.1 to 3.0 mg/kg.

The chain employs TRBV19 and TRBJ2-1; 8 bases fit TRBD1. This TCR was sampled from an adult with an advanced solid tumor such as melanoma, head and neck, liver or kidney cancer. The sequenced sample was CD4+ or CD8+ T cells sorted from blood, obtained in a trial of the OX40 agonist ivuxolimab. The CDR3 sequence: CASVGQGRVNEQFF. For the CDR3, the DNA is TGTGCCAGTGTTGGACAGGGTCGGGTCAATGAGCAGTTCTTC.